The text below deals with one T cell receptor beta chain. Its antigen remains unknown. These data come from a study of shared clonotypes between healthy human individuals. Study overall: The cohort comprised a couple of women and a few men. Their ages spanned 18 to 49 years.

The study, taken as a whole, reports: An effect of sequencing depth on clonotype sharing among donors was expected. A handful of donors shared around 5.2% of their naive CD4 clonotypes.

Data came from immunoSEQ multiplex PCR; TCRdb stores just in-frame clones and leaves some out. The data contain around 600,000 clones, roughly 97% of them singletons. The length of the CDR3 is 14 residues. Trimming took 11 bases from V and 7 from J; bases not matched to a gene: 11. CDR1 and CDR2 (germline): MNHNS, SASEGT. The TCR comes from a woman in her 30s in good health. The chain combines TRBV6-1 with TRBJ2-4, with 10 bases aligning to TRBD1. Sequencing used naive CD4+ T cells sorted from blood. Specified subset: CD45RA+ positively selected. The CDR3 DNA reads TGTGCCGCGGGGAGACAGGGGGCGAAGAACATTCAGTACTTC. This encodes CAAGRQGAKNIQYF.